The clone carrying this T cell receptor beta chain has only a few counts. Its specificity is not known. This specimen comes from a study of vaccination effects on CD4 cells after COVID-19. TCRdb's copy holds only in-frame clones and misses some; the assay was immunoSEQ multiplex PCR. This table holds some 65,000 clones, 70% to 80% found once. Antigen-specific CD4+ T cells expanded by the ViraFEST assay with viral peptide pools were then sequenced. After more than 8 days in culture, the CD4+ T cells were isolated. Testing of the vaccine recipients showed negative nucleocapsid antibodies and no prior SARS-CoV-2 infection. Cultivation was performed at 1.5 million to 2.5 million PBMC per well with 8.5 to 10 IU/ml IL-2 and 7.5 to 10 ug/ml peptides added. Study-wide findings and caveats: Clonal contraction was marked in infection- and vaccine-induced clones late after vaccination. The study found that only 1 of 255 vaccine-induced clones from healthy vaccinees cross-reacted with common cold coronaviruses. No early post-infection timepoints were available in the study, which also included few convalescent patients.

Trimming stripped 1 base from V and 9 bases from J, with 10 bases between. The CDR3 contains 12 residues. The germline CDR1 and CDR2 sequences are SGHDT and YYEEEE. This clonotype originated in a human donor who received a COVID-19 vaccine. The J gene is TRBJ2-5, the V gene TRBV5-6, with a tentative D call TRBD1 (6 bases). Sequenced here: CD4+ T cells from PBMCs cultured with HCoV-NL63 spike peptides, sampled before COVID-19 vaccination. The CDR3 region is CASSLTGSAQYF. The CDR3 DNA sequence: TGTGCCAGCAGCTTGACAGGGTCGGCCCAGTACTTC. The whole variable domain, filled in from reference TRBV5-6 and TRBJ2-5, reads DAGVTQSPTHLIKTRGQQVTLRCSPKSGHDTVSWYQQALGQGPQFIFQYYEEEERQRGNFPDRFSGHQFPNYSSELNVNALLLGDSALYLCASSLTGSAQYFGPGTRLLVL.